The 17 T cell receptor beta chains listed next were all sequenced from one sample in a study of cytomegalovirus exposure and HLA in healthy donors. PCR used 60 Vbeta primers and 13 Jbeta primers. This table comes from immunoSEQ multiplex PCR, and its TCRdb copy is limited to in-frame clones, with some not included. This table holds 150,000 to 200,000 clones, 9.5% to 15% found once. The sequencing input was PBMCs. The receptors were gathered from a man over 45 in good health and CMV-seropositive.

The rearrangement joins TRBV7-8 to TRBJ2-2; TRBD1 might be the D (6 bases). Germline V gene lookup returns CDR1 SGHVS and CDR2 FQNEAQ. The germline V and J ends were trimmed by 5 bases and 3 bases, with 13 bases remaining between them. The CDR3 contains 15 residues. This chain's CDR3 is CASSPGTGYTGELFF. The CDR3 nucleotides read TGTGCCAGCAGCCCAGGTACAGGGTACACCGGGGAGCTGTTTTTT.

A few counts support this clone. This CDR3 is CASRFAGRGNYGYTF. CDR3 nucleotides: TGTGCAAGTCGCTTTGCGGGCCGGGGGAACTATGGCTACACCTTC. This rearrangement joins TRBV12-2 to TRBJ1-2. TRBV12-2 is recorded as a pseudogene. CDR3 length: 15 residues.

This clone occurred a few times. This sequence joins TRBV11-3 and TRBJ2-2; TRBD1 matches at 7 bases. Germline loops: CDR1 SGHNT, CDR2 YENEEA. J lost 8 bases, V lost 5 bases, and 5 bases had no gene match. CDR3 length: 13 residues. DNA for the CDR3: TGTGCCAGCAGCAAGGGGGCCCCTGGGGAGCTGTTTTTT. Its protein is CASSKGAPGELFF.

The chain joins TRBV7-8 to TRBJ2-2; D ambiguous. The germline gives CDR1 SGHVS, CDR2 FQNEAQ. The CDR3 runs 16 residues. V was trimmed by 2 bases and J by 0 bases, leaving 10 bases between them. The DNA for the CDR3 is TGTGCCAGCAGCTTACGGTTCCGGGCGAACACCGGGGAGCTGTTTTTT. Residues: CASSLRFRANTGELFF.

The chain carries TRBV28 and TRBJ1-1; 11 nucleotides line up with TRBD1. This CDR3 is built from 16 residues. V dropped 3 bases and J dropped 1; count of bases not matched to a gene: 4. Germline CDR1 is MDHEN and CDR2 is SYDVKM. CDR3 amino acids: CASSFAGTGGNTEAFF. DNA for the CDR3: TGTGCCAGCAGTTTCGCCGGGACAGGGGGGAACACTGAAGCTTTCTTT.

The chain has TRBV28 and TRBJ1-1; no firm D call. With 2 bases removed from V and 11 bases from J, the gap between germline ends came to 9 bases. CDR1 is MDHEN, CDR2 SYDVKM, per germline. This CDR3 is built from 11 residues. The CDR3 coding sequence is TGTGCCAGCAGTTTACCCTCACAGGCTTTCTTT. Translating it yields CASSLPSQAFF.

This clone was seen a few times. The chain links TRBV11-1 to TRBJ1-4, with D perhaps matching TRBD1 (6 bases). V dropped 2 bases and J dropped 2 bases, with 6 bases sitting between them. Looked up from germline, CDR1 is SGHAT and CDR2 is FQDESV (reference sequence). This CDR3 contains 14 residues. CDR3 loop: CASSLTGTNEKLFF. CDR3 coding DNA: TGTGCCAGCAGCTTAACAGGGACTAATGAAAAACTGTTTTTT.

In its sample, this clone was seen a few times. This chain links TRBV6-1 with TRBJ2-3; perhaps TRBD1 as D (6 bases). The CDR3 loop spans 13 amino acids. The V and J ends lost 8 bases and 1 base respectively, with 10 bases between them. Looked up from germline, CDR1 is MNHNS and CDR2 is SASEGT. The CDR3 DNA reads TGTGCCAGCCCGGCAGGGGGCACAGATACGCAGTATTTT. Residues: CASPAGGTDTQYF.

In its sample, this clone was seen a few times. The rearrangement links TRBV4-2 to TRBJ2-3; 10 nucleotides match TRBD2. Losses at the gene ends were 6 bases for V and 2 bases for J; bases not matched to a gene: 5. From germline, CDR1 is LGHNA and CDR2 YNFKEQ. This CDR3 has 15 residues. CDR3 in amino acids: CASRLGLAFTDTQYF. The CDR3 coding sequence is TGTGCCAGCAGATTGGGACTAGCGTTCACAGATACGCAGTATTTT.

This clone came up a few times. The rearrangement joins TRBV7-8 to TRBJ2-1; 11 positions match TRBD2. Germline V CDR1 and CDR2: SGHVS, FQNEAQ. V shed 5 bases and J 12 bases; nucleotides not matched to a gene: 15. The length of the CDR3 is 16 residues. The CDR3 nucleotides read TGTGCCAGCAGCACTGGGGGGCTAGCGGGGGGATGGGGGCAGTTCTTC. Its translation is CASSTGGLAGGWGQFF.

This clone was detected only a few times. The rearrangement links TRBV28 to TRBJ1-1; D is ambiguous. Trimming removed 6 bases at V and 0 bases at J, with 14 bases between. Germline CDR1 is MDHEN and CDR2 is SYDVKM. This CDR3 has 15 residues. CDR3 bases: TGTGCCAGCAGACTCCCTCCTACTATGAACACTGAAGCTTTCTTT. This encodes CASRLPPTMNTEAFF.

The genes are TRBV2 and TRBJ1-4; tentative D call: TRBD1 (5 bases). The CDR3 sequence is 14 residues long. Germline loops: CDR1 SNHLY, CDR2 FYNNEI. V lost 2 bases and J 7 bases, leaving 11 bases between the germline ends. The CDR3 here is CASSERRRGEKLFF. In DNA, the CDR3 is TGTGCCAGCAGTGAACGTCGGAGGGGTGAAAAACTGTTTTTT.

The sample holds a few counts of this clone. This chain uses TRBV5-6 with TRBJ1-6; TRBD1 aligns across 7 bases. The germline gives CDR1 SGHDT, CDR2 YYEEEE. The CDR3 totals 14 residues. The V segment lost 2 bases and the J segment 8 bases; nucleotides outside the gene matches: 4. The CDR3 here is CASSFRGKYSPLHF. CDR3 DNA sequence: TGTGCCAGCAGCTTCAGGGGGAAATATTCACCCCTCCACTTT.

About this clone: At one end the junction does not follow the germline gene, possibly because of a read error. The chain employs TRBV5-1 and TRBJ2-3, with TRBD1 identical over 9 bases. The CDR3 consists of 15 residues. The germline V gene has CDR1 SGHRS and CDR2 YFSETQ. The CDR3 loop reads CASSLTGGLTDTHYF. CDR3 DNA: TGCGCCAGCAGCTTGACAGGGGGCTTGACAGATACGCACTATTTT.

There are a few counts of this clone. V gene TRBV7-9 combines with J gene TRBJ1-1; the D gene is possibly TRBD1 (6 bases). Germline loops: CDR1 SEHNR, CDR2 FQNEAQ (reference sequence). Trimming shortened V by 3 bases and J by 4 bases, and 9 bases separated the two germline ends. The CDR3 spans 13 residues. CDR3 nucleotides: TGTGCCAGCAGCTTGGTGACAGGCACTGAAGCTTTCTTT. Amino acids: CASSLVTGTEAFF.

This clone has just a few counts. The V call is TRBV28, the J call TRBJ2-1, with TRBD2 matching 11 bases. With V trimmed by 2 bases and J by 10 bases, 10 bases remained unmatched. Germline CDR1 reads MDHEN; CDR2 reads SYDVKM. This CDR3 is 16 amino acids long. The CDR3 nucleotides are TGTGCCAGCAGTTTACGACTAGCGGGGAAGTACTGGGAGCAGTTCTTC. This sequence encodes CASSLRLAGKYWEQFF.

The CDR3 sequence is CASSRSGTGAEQYF. CDR3 DNA: TGTGCCAGCTCACGATCCGGGACAGGGGCCGAGCAGTACTTC. This chain uses TRBV18 with TRBJ2-7, with 10 bases fitting TRBD1. CDR1 and CDR2 (germline): KGHSH, LQKENI. Trimming removed 4 bases from V and 6 bases from J; junction bases left unmatched: 6. There are 14 residues in the CDR3.